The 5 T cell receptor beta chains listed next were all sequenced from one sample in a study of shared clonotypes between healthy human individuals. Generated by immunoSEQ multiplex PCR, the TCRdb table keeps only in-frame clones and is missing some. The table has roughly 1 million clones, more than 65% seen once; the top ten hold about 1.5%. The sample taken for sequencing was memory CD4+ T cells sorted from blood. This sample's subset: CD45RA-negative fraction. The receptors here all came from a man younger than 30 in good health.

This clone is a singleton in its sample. CDR3 sequence: CASSDGQGVDTQYF. The CDR3 region has the DNA TGTGCCAGCAGTGACGGACAGGGCGTAGATACGCAGTATTTT. The chain combines TRBV6-6 with TRBJ2-3; 8 positions match TRBD1. V shed 5 bases, J shed 5 bases, and the junction held 6 bases outside the gene matches. CDR3 length: 14 residues. Germline CDR1 is MNHNY and CDR2 is SVGAGI (reference sequence).

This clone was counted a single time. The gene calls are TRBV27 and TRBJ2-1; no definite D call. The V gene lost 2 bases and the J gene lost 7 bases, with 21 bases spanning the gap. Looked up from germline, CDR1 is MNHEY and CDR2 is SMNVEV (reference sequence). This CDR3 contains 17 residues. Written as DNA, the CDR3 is TGTGCCAGCAGTTTAACCCCTCCTCTACTGCTTCCTAATGAGCAGTTCTTC. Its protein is CASSLTPPLLLPNEQFF.

CDR3 sequence reads: CASSLMTGPTEKLFF. CDR3 nucleotide sequence: TGTGCCAGCAGTTTAATGACAGGCCCCACGGAAAAACTGTTTTTT. V is TRBV27 and J is TRBJ1-4; D possibly corresponds to TRBD1 (6 bases). V was trimmed by 2 bases and J by 8 bases, leaving 15 bases between them. The CDR3 runs 15 residues. The germline CDR1 and CDR2 sequences are MNHEY and SMNVEV (reference sequence).

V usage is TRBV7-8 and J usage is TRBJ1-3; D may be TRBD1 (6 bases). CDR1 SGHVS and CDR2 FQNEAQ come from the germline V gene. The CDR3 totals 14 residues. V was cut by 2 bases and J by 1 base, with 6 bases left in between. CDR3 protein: CASSLQGSGNTIYF. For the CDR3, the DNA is TGTGCCAGCAGCTTACAGGGGTCTGGAAACACCATATATTTT.

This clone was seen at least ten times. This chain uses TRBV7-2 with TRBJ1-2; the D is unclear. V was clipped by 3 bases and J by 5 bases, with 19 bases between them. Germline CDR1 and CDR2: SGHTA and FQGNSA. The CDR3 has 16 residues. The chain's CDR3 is CASSFRAPGELYGYTF. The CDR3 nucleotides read TGTGCCAGCAGCTTCCGGGCCCCAGGAGAGTTATATGGCTACACCTTC.